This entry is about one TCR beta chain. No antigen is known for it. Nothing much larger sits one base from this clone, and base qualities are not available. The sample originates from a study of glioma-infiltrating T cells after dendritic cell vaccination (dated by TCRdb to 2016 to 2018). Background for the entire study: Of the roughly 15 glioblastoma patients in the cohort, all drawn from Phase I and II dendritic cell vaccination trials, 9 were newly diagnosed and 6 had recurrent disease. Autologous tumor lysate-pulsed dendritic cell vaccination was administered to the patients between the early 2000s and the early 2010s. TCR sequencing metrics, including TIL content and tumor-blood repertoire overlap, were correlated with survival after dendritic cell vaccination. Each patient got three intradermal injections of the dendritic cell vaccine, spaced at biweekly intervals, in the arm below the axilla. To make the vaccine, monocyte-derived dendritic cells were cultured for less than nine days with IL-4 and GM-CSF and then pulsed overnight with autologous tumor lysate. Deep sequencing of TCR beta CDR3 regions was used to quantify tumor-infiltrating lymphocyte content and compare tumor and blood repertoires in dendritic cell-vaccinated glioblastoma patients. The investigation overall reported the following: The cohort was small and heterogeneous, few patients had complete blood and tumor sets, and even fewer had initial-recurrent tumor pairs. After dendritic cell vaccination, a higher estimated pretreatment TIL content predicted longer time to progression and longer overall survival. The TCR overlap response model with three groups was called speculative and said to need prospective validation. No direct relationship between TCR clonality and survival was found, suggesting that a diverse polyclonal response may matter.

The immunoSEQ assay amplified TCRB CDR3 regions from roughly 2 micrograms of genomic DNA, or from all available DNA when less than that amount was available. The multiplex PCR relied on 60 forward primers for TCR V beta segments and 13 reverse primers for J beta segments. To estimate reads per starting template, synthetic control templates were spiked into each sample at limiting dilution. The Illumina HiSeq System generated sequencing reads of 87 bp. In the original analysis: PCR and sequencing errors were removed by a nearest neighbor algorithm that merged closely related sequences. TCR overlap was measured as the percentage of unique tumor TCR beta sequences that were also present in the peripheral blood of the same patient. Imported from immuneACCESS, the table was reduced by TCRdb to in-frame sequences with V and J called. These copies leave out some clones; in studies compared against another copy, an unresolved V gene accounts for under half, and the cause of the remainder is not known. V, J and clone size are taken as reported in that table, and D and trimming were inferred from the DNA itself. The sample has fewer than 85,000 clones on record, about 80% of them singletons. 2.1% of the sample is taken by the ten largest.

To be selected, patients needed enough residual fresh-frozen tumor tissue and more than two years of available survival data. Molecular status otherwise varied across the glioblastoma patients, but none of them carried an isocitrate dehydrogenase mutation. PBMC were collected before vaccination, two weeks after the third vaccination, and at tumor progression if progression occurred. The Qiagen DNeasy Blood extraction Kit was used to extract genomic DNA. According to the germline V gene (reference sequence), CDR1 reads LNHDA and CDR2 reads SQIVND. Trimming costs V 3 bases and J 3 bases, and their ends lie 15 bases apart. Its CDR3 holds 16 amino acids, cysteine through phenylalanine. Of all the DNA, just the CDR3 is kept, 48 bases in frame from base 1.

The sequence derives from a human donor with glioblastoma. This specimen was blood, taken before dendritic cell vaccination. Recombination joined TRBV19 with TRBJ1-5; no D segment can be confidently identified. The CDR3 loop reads CASSIDKRVNNQPQHF. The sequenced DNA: TGTGCCAGTAGTATCGATAAAAGAGTTAACAATCAGCCCCAGCATTTT.